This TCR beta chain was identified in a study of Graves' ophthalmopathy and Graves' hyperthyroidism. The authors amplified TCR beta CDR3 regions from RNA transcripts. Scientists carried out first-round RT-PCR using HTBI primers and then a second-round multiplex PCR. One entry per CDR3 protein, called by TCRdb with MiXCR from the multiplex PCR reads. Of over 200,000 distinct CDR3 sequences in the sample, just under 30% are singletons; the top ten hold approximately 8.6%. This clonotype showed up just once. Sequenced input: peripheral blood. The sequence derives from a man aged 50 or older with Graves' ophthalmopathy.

CDR3 amino acids: CASSAMTGGLGTQYF. CDR3 sequence (DNA): TGTGCCAGCAGTGCCATGACGGGAGGGTTGGGGACCCAGTACTTC. The chain employs TRBV7-3 and TRBJ2-5, with 8 bases fitting TRBD2. Germline CDR1 reads SGHTA; CDR2 reads FQGTGA. This CDR3 comprises 15 residues. Germline trimming cut 6 bases from V and 7 bases from J; bases unmatched to any gene: 13.